This T cell receptor (beta chain) was captured in a study of cytotoxic CD8 clonotypes in ibrutinib-treated CLL. Method: immunoSEQ multiplex PCR; TCRdb's copy keeps in-frame clones and lacks some. The sample consists of about 92,000 clones, roughly 80% of them appearing once. V gave up 2 bases and J gave up 2 bases, with 10 bases separating them. Germline V gene lookup returns CDR1 MNHNY and CDR2 SVGAGI (reference sequence). CDR3 length equals 15 residues. Study results and limitations: Few clonotypes were public, and these shrank or held steady under treatment.

Points on this clone: Antigen specificity is unknown.

The chain combines TRBV6-6 with TRBJ1-5, with D tentatively TRBD1 (6 bases). Here the sequenced sample was PBMCs, taken after 24 months of ibrutinib treatment. The sequence came from a human donor with chronic lymphocytic leukemia. CDR3 sequence (DNA): TGTGCCAGCAGTTACCAGGGGATGGGCAATCAGCCCCAGCATTTT. Protein sequence: CASSYQGMGNQPQHF.